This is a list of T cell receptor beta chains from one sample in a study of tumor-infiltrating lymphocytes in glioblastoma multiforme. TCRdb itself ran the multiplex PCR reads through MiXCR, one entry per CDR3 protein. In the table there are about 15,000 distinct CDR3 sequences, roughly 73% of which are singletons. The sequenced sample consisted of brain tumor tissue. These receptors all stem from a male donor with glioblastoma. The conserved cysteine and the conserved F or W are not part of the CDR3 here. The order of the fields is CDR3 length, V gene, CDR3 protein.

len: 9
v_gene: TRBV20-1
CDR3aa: SARNLDEQY

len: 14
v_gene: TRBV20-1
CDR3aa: SARGWDSKSNQPQH

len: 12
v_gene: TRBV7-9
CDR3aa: ANSLDRLNTEAF

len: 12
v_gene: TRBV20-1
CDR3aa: SATLAGGYNGQF

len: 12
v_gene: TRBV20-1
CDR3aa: SATAGGFYNEQF

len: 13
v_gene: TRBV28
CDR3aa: ASSRGTVSNQPQH

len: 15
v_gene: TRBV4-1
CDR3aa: ASSQETSGIYTGELF

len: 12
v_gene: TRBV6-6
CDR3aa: ASSYYQGSGEQY

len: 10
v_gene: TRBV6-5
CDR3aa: ASSYSGDGYT

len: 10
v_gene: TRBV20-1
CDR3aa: NAEPQYNEQF

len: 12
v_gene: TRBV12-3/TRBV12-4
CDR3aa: ASGRLAGGDMQY

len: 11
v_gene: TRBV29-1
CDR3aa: SVRGGLYNEQF

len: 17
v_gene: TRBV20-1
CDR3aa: SARDPDRGIRKAKNIQY

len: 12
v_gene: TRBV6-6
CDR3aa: ACSQTGPENIQY

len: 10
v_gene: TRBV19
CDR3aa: ASIGDSYSYT

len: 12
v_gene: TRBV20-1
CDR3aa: SALRDTGWQPQH

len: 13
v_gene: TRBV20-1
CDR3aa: SANLRTSGLPGQY

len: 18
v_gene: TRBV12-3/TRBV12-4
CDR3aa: GSSTRLAGCLTLTKNISY